The rows below give T cell receptor beta chains drawn from one sample of a study of T cell responses to AZD1222 COVID-19 vaccine. Sequencing used immunoSEQ multiplex PCR; TCRdb keeps in-frame clones, though not all of them. The profile shows about 100,000 clones, roughly 87% of them singletons. The sample was peripheral blood, taken on day 0 of AZD1222 vaccination. These receptors were obtained from an adult in good health. CDR3s include the opening cysteine and the closing phenylalanine or tryptophan. The D gene is left open where the match is weak. Not every row has a clone size; where given, it reads once, few, many or a size class.

clone_size | j_call | v_call | d_call | cdr3_aa | cdr3_nt
once | TRBJ1-2 | TRBV2 | NA | CASSERSSFAYGYTF | TGTGCCAGCAGTGAAAGGAGTTCCTTCGCCTATGGCTACACCTTC
NA | TRBJ1-6 | TRBV7-2 | TRBD1 | CASSPGQHNSPLHF | TGTGCCAGCAGCCCGGGACAGCACAATTCACCCCTCCACTTT
NA | TRBJ1-2 | TRBV11-2 | NA | CASSLSGVYGYTF | TGTGCCAGCAGCTTATCAGGGGTCTATGGCTACACCTTC
few | TRBJ2-5 | TRBV10-1 | NA | CASSPQVGETQYF | TGCGCCAGCAGCCCCCAGGTCGGCGAGACCCAGTACTTC
once | TRBJ2-1 | TRBV21-1 | NA | CASSKSKRSYNEQFF | TGTGCCAGCAGCAAAAGTAAGCGGAGCTACAATGAGCAGTTCTTC
NA | TRBJ2-7 | TRBV6-5 | NA | CASSPGTLWSYEQYF | TGTGCCAGCAGTCCGGGGACGCTATGGTCCTACGAGCAGTACTTC
NA | TRBJ2-1 | TRBV7-6 | TRBD2 | CASSLPSSGEQFF | TGTGCCAGCAGCTTACCGTCTAGCGGAGAGCAGTTCTTC
NA | TRBJ2-2 | TRBV3-1/TRBV3-2 | NA | CASSHPSAAGSYNTGELFF | TGTGCCAGCAGCCACCCCTCAGCTGCGGGCAGCTATAACACCGGGGAGCTGTTTTTT
NA | TRBJ1-3 | TRBV6-4 | NA | CASSVGEAAGNTIYF | TGTGCCAGCAGTGTGGGGGAGGCTGCTGGAAACACCATATATTTT
NA | TRBJ1-3 | TRBV11-2 | NA | CASSLDPQGNTIYF | TGTGCCAGCAGCTTAGACCCCCAAGGAAACACCATATATTTT
many | TRBJ2-7 | TRBV19 | NA | CASSIEGSEVGYEQYF | TGTGCCAGTAGTATAGAGGGCTCAGAAGTTGGCTACGAGCAGTACTTC
NA | TRBJ1-2 | TRBV6-5 | NA | CASSTQRQSDPSF | TGTGCCAGCAGTACTCAGAGACAGTCGGATCCCTCCTTC
few | TRBJ1-1 | TRBV5-1 | NA | CASSLALGRGGTEAFF | TGCGCCAGCAGCTTGGCCTTGGGCAGGGGTGGCACTGAAGCTTTCTTT
NA | TRBJ1-1 | TRBV28 | TRBD1 | CASRTGGVGYEAFF | TGTGCCAGCAGGACAGGGGGCGTCGGTTATGAAGCTTTCTTT
NA | TRBJ1-1 | TRBV15 | TRBD1 | CATSGQQGTEAFF | TGTGCCACCAGCGGACAACAGGGGACTGAAGCTTTCTTT
NA | TRBJ1-6 | TRBV11-3 | NA | CASSLVTNSPLHF | TGTGCCAGCAGCTTAGTGACTAATTCACCCCTCCACTTT
once | TRBJ1-3 | TRBV30 | TRBD1 | CAWSGYRGANTIYF | TGTGCCTGGAGTGGATACAGGGGAGCAAACACCATATATTTT
NA | TRBJ2-7 | TRBV2 | TRBD1 | CASRPGTGNNYEQYF | TGTGCCAGCAGGCCCGGGACAGGGAATAACTACGAGCAGTACTTC
NA | TRBJ2-5 | TRBV9 | NA | CASSADFNRETQYF | TGTGCCAGCAGCGCCGACTTCAATCGGGAGACCCAGTACTTC
NA | TRBJ1-5 | TRBV10-2 | NA | CASSDATAVQPQHF | TGCGCCAGCAGTGACGCGACAGCCGTGCAGCCCCAGCATTTT
NA | TRBJ2-2 | TRBV7-2 | TRBD2 | CASSLVGGRGGTGELFF | TGTGCCAGCAGCTTAGTCGGCGGGAGGGGTGGTACCGGGGAGCTGTTTTTT
NA | TRBJ1-3 | TRBV27 | TRBD1 | CASTLSGTASGNTIYF | TGTGCCAGCACCCTATCCGGGACAGCGTCTGGAAACACCATATATTTT
once | TRBJ2-7 | TRBV11-2 | NA | CASSIGLTYEQYF | TGTGCCAGCAGCATCGGACTTACCTACGAGCAGTACTTC
NA | TRBJ1-5 | TRBV2 | TRBD1 | CASSGTGQKGQPQHF | TGTGCCAGCAGTGGGACAGGACAGAAGGGTCAGCCCCAGCATTTT
NA | TRBJ2-3 | TRBV7-3 | NA | CASSPHLGSTDTQYF | TGTGCCAGCAGCCCCCACTTGGGGAGCACAGATACGCAGTATTTT
NA | TRBJ1-2 | TRBV6-5 | TRBD1 | CASRNTGTGVGGYTF | TGTGCCAGCAGAAACACCGGGACAGGGGTGGGTGGCTACACCTTC
once | TRBJ2-2 | TRBV11-1 | NA | CASSPTGPGELFF | TGTGCCAGCAGCCCCACTGGTCCCGGGGAGCTGTTTTTT
NA | TRBJ2-7 | TRBV2 | NA | CAGNYGLGDEQYF | TGTGCCGGGAACTACGGGCTTGGGGACGAGCAGTACTTC
NA | TRBJ2-3 | TRBV5-6 | TRBD1 | CASSSAYRGMGTDTQYF | TGTGCCAGCAGCTCCGCCTACAGGGGAATGGGCACAGATACGCAGTATTTT
NA | TRBJ2-7 | TRBV29-1 | NA | CSVQRVGYEQYF | TGCAGCGTTCAGCGAGTTGGCTACGAGCAGTACTTC
medium-sized | TRBJ1-5 | TRBV2 | TRBD1 | CASSEGDRGQPQHF | TGTGCCAGCAGTGAGGGGGACAGGGGCCAGCCCCAGCATTTT
NA | TRBJ1-6 | TRBV7-3 | NA | CASSLTFLDPLHF | TGTGCCAGCAGCTTAACATTCCTTGATCCCCTCCACTTT
NA | TRBJ2-2 | TRBV24-1 | NA | CATSVLGGPTGELFF | TGTGCCACCAGTGTCCTAGGGGGACCCACCGGGGAGCTGTTTTTT
NA | TRBJ2-1 | TRBV24-1 | TRBD2 | CATSDSLAGVDNEQFF | TGTGCCACCAGTGATTCACTAGCGGGAGTTGACAATGAGCAGTTCTTC
many | TRBJ2-7 | TRBV5-1 | NA | CASTREGSNEQYF | TGCGCCAGCACCAGGGAAGGGAGCAACGAGCAGTACTTC
NA | TRBJ2-1 | TRBV19 | TRBD2 | CASSPGTTSYNEQFF | TGTGCCAGTAGTCCCGGGACTACATCCTACAATGAGCAGTTCTTC
NA | TRBJ2-2 | TRBV19 | TRBD1 | CASIRTGQSPNTGELFF | TGTGCCAGTATAAGGACAGGACAATCCCCGAACACCGGGGAGCTGTTTTTT
NA | TRBJ2-3 | TRBV3-1/TRBV3-2 | TRBD2 | CASSPGLATDTQYF | TGTGCCAGCAGCCCCGGACTAGCCACAGATACGCAGTATTTT
NA | TRBJ1-1 | TRBV27 | TRBD1 | CASRTGGNTEAFF | TGTGCCAGTCGGACAGGGGGGAACACTGAAGCTTTCTTT
NA | TRBJ1-2 | TRBV12-5 | NA | CASGPGYGGNYGYTF | TGTGCTAGTGGTCCAGGGTACGGGGGGAACTATGGCTACACCTTC
NA | TRBJ1-3 | TRBV7-2 | TRBD1 | CASSTTGDGNTIYF | TGTGCCAGCAGCACTACAGGGGACGGAAACACCATATATTTT
NA | TRBJ1-1 | TRBV3-1/TRBV3-2 | TRBD1 | CATQGATEAFF | TGTGCCACGCAGGGGGCCACTGAAGCTTTCTTT
NA | TRBJ1-2 | TRBV5-1 | NA | CASSLRDGANYGYTF | TGCGCCAGCAGCTTAAGGGACGGCGCTAACTATGGCTACACCTTC
NA | TRBJ2-1 | TRBV10-2 | NA | CASSRAAHEQFF | TGCGCCAGCAGCCGCGCCGCCCATGAGCAGTTCTTC
NA | TRBJ2-1 | TRBV6-6 | NA | CASSYALPNEQFF | TGTGCCAGCAGTTACGCCCTCCCCAATGAGCAGTTCTTC
NA | TRBJ1-4 | TRBV11-2 | NA | CASSFGQTYATNEKLFF | TGTGCCAGCAGCTTTGGACAGACTTATGCAACTAATGAAAAACTGTTTTTT
NA | TRBJ1-4 | TRBV9 | TRBD1 | CASSSGGRDNEKLFF | TGTGCCAGCAGCTCAGGGGGCAGGGATAATGAAAAACTGTTTTTT
NA | TRBJ2-1 | TRBV11-2 | TRBD2 | CASSTPGGIRSSYNEQFF | TGTGCCAGCAGCACCCCGGGAGGGATCCGAAGCTCCTACAATGAGCAGTTCTTC
NA | TRBJ1-2 | TRBV24-1 | TRBD1 | CATSAGQGNYGYTF | TGTGCCACCAGTGCGGGACAGGGCAACTATGGCTACACCTTC
NA | TRBJ1-2 | TRBV9 | NA | CASSPLSGGYGYTF | TGTGCCAGCAGCCCATTGAGCGGGGGCTATGGCTACACCTTC
NA | TRBJ2-7 | TRBV24-1 | TRBD2 | CATSSSGSSYEQYF | TGTGCCACCAGTAGTAGCGGGAGCTCCTACGAGCAGTACTTC
NA | TRBJ1-5 | TRBV2 | NA | CASSERRGGNQPQHF | TGTGCCAGCAGTGAACGTCGGGGGGGCAATCAGCCCCAGCATTTT
NA | TRBJ2-7 | TRBV5-4 | TRBD2 | CASSLGGGSSYEQYF | TGTGCCAGCAGCTTGGGTGGCGGGAGCTCCTACGAGCAGTACTTC
few | TRBJ1-1 | TRBV30 | NA | CAWSRMNTEAFF | TGTGCCTGGAGTCGAATGAACACTGAAGCTTTCTTT